This T cell receptor beta chain was identified in a study of CD4 and CD8 cells across lung adenocarcinoma regions. The V and J ends lost 8 bases and 2 bases respectively, with 10 bases between them. CDR3 length: 14 amino acids. The germline gives CDR1 MNHEY, CDR2 SVGAGI. By proportion, this clonotype is large. MiXCR, run by TCRdb on the PCR reads, gives a single entry per CDR3 protein. Among approximately 11,000 distinct CDR3 sequences listed, around half were seen once. Donors had localized lung adenocarcinoma, a non-small cell lung cancer. Sequencing used CD8+ T cells from the margin of a lung tumor. The clonotype comes from a female donor with lung adenocarcinoma. The CD4 and CD8 labels of this study may be unreliable. The V gene is TRBV6-5, the J gene TRBJ1-6; a weak D match, TRBD1 (5 bases). CDR3 nucleotide sequence: TGTGCCAGCGGGGCAGGGCCCTATAATTCACCCCTCCACTTT. Its translation is CASGAGPYNSPLHF.